Following are 29 T cell receptor beta chains from one sample sequenced in a study of cytomegalovirus exposure and HLA in healthy donors. It was with 60 Vbeta and 13 Jbeta primers that the PCR ran. TCRdb keeps only in-frame clones here, not all; method: immunoSEQ multiplex PCR. The data hold more than 150,000 clones, with roughly 84% observed a single time. The sample comprised PBMCs. These TCRs come from a woman in her fifties or sixties in good health and CMV-seropositive.

In this sample, this clone turned up a few times. The chain joins TRBV7-9 to TRBJ1-4; D gene uncertain. Germline CDR1 and CDR2: SEHNR and FQNEAQ (reference sequence). V was pared by 2 bases and J by 8 bases, with 6 bases between. The CDR3 consists of 12 residues. The chain's CDR3 is CASSLSVEKLFF. For the CDR3, the DNA is TGTGCCAGCAGCTTATCGGTGGAAAAACTGTTTTTT.

The rearrangement links TRBV6-5 to TRBJ2-5; the D gene is possibly TRBD1 (8 bases). Germline values: CDR1 MNHEY, CDR2 SVGAGI. The CDR3 runs 14 residues. V lost 4 bases and J 6 bases, leaving 15 bases between the germline ends. DNA of the CDR3: TGTGCCAGCAGTTTACAGGGGGGGGTGCAGACCCAGTACTTC. Amino acids: CASSLQGGVQTQYF.

This chain joins TRBV7-2 and TRBJ2-3; tentatively, D is TRBD2 (5 bases). Per the germline V gene, CDR1 is SGHTA and CDR2 is FQGNSA. The CDR3 consists of 15 residues. Trimming shortened V by 5 bases and J by 0 bases, and 12 bases separated the two germline ends. The CDR3, as DNA: TGTGCCAGCAGCGCCGGACTCCATAGCACAGATACGCAGTATTTT. Translating gives CASSAGLHSTDTQYF.

Regarding this clone: Distinct nucleotide sequences in the sample also encode this CDR3. The J gene is TRBJ2-5, the V gene TRBV6-1, with D possibly matching TRBD2 (7 bases). The germline CDR1 and CDR2 sequences are MNHNS and SASEGT. V dropped 7 bases and J dropped 5 bases, with 20 bases sitting between them. The CDR3 has 15 amino acids. The CDR3 DNA is TGTGCCAGCACAAGCCTGGCGGGGGCACCTGAGACCCAGTACTTC. It specifies CASTSLAGAPETQYF.

The chain couples TRBV2 to TRBJ2-1; D call uncertain. Germline loops: CDR1 SNHLY, CDR2 FYNNEI. The CDR3 consists of 15 residues. Between the trimmed V and J ends, which lost 5 bases and 5 bases, there was a span of 16 bases. In DNA, the CDR3 is TGTGCCAGCAGTCCCGCGGCCGGCCCCAACAATGAGCAGTTCTTC. Its protein is CASSPAAGPNNEQFF.

In nucleotides, the CDR3 is TGTGCCAGCAGCAACAGGGGCCACCCCTATGGCTACACCTTC. Protein product: CASSNRGHPYGYTF. The chain joins TRBV27 to TRBJ1-2; TRBD1 agrees at 7 bases. V was clipped by 6 bases and J by 4 bases; unmatched bases: 8. Germline V gene lookup returns CDR1 MNHEY and CDR2 SMNVEV (reference sequence). This CDR3 is 14 amino acids long.

The genes are TRBV28 and TRBJ1-3; possibly TRBD1 for D (5 bases). Germline CDR1 MDHEN, CDR2 SYDVKM. This CDR3 has 17 amino acids. V was shortened by 1 base and J by 0 bases, with 13 bases between the two germline ends. DNA for the CDR3: TGTGCCAGCAGTTTATCTTCAGGGTCCCTCTCTGGAAACACCATATATTTT. As protein: CASSLSSGSLSGNTIYF.

This chain links TRBV11-2 with TRBJ2-2, with a tentative D call TRBD2 (5 bases). The CDR3 contains 16 residues. V lost 3 bases, J lost 5 bases, and 16 bases lay in between. Germline V gene data show CDR1 as SGHAT and CDR2 as FQNNGV. The CDR3 protein is CASSFPQPRRTGELFF. CDR3 in DNA: TGTGCCAGCAGCTTTCCCCAACCCAGGAGGACCGGGGAGCTGTTTTTT.

The genes are TRBV7-9 and TRBJ2-1, with 7 nucleotides matching TRBD2. Germline V gene data show CDR1 as SEHNR and CDR2 as FQNEAQ (reference sequence). This CDR3 comprises 12 residues. The J segment lost 6 bases and the V segment lost 4 bases, leaving 0 bases of the junction unmatched. The CDR3 loop reads CASSWGGNEQFF. DNA of the CDR3: TGTGCCAGCAGCTGGGGGGGCAATGAGCAGTTCTTC.

The V gene is TRBV5-1, the J gene TRBJ2-2; 9 positions agree with TRBD2. The CDR3 consists of 15 residues. The V gene's germline CDR1 is SGHRS and CDR2 YFSETQ. With V trimmed by 0 bases and J by 7 bases, 4 bases remained unmatched. The CDR3 here is CASSLAAGGIGELFF. The CDR3 DNA sequence: TGCGCCAGCAGCTTGGCAGCGGGGGGAATCGGGGAGCTGTTTTTT.

This clone was seen a single time. CDR3 nucleotides: TGTGCCAGCAGCCCGGGTACCCATTCACCCCTCCACTTT. It is translated as CASSPGTHSPLHF. This rearrangement joins TRBV7-2 to TRBJ1-6, with D unresolved. V was pared by 5 bases and J by 8 bases, with 10 bases between. Germline-derived CDR1 and CDR2 are SGHTA and FQGNSA. CDR3 length: 13 residues.

V is TRBV2 and J is TRBJ1-1, with 9 bases aligning to TRBD1. The CDR3 is 15 amino acids. Germline loops: CDR1 SNHLY, CDR2 FYNNEI. Trimming removed 6 bases from V and 4 bases from J; junction bases left unmatched: 9. The CDR3 DNA reads TGTGCCAGCAGGGTCACAGGGGGCTCGGGCACTGAAGCTTTCTTT. Its protein is CASRVTGGSGTEAFF. Variable domain in full (rest from reference TRBV2 and TRBJ1-1): EPEVTQTPSHQVTQMGQEVILRCVPISNHLYFYWYRQILGQKVEFLVSFYNNEISEKSEIFDDQFSVERPDGSNFTLKIRSTKLEDSAMYFCASRVTGGSGTEAFFGQGTRLTVV.

The V gene is TRBV18, the J gene TRBJ1-6; tentative D call: TRBD1 (6 bases). The CDR3 spans 16 residues. Between the trimmed V and J ends, which lost 3 bases and 6 bases, there was a span of 15 bases. Germline values: CDR1 KGHSH, CDR2 LQKENI. This chain's CDR3 is CASSPQLQGPNSPLHF. In DNA form, the CDR3 reads TGTGCCAGCTCACCGCAACTACAGGGACCTAATTCACCCCTCCACTTT.

A few counts support this clone. The V call is TRBV27, the J call TRBJ2-7; weak D call: TRBD1 (5 bases). V was cut by 2 bases and J by 5 bases, with 7 bases left in between. From germline, CDR1 is MNHEY and CDR2 SMNVEV (reference sequence). The CDR3 is 12 residues long. CDR3 coding DNA: TGTGCCAGCAGTTTACAGGGTCACGAGCAGTACTTC. It is translated as CASSLQGHEQYF.

V and J are TRBV2 and TRBJ2-7, with 12 bases identical to TRBD2. The V gene's germline CDR1 is SNHLY and CDR2 FYNNEI. This CDR3 spans 15 amino acids. Losses at the gene ends were 5 bases for V and 3 bases for J; bases not matched to a gene: 5. The CDR3 sequence is CASSRGLAGIYEQYF. As DNA, the CDR3 is TGTGCCAGCAGTCGCGGACTAGCGGGGATCTACGAGCAGTACTTC.

This clone was recorded only once. In nucleotides, the CDR3 is TGTGCCAGCAGCTTTTCAGGGGGAGGAAGGACTGAAGCTTTCTTT. Protein product: CASSFSGGGRTEAFF. This chain uses TRBV11-3 with TRBJ1-1; 7 nucleotides line up with TRBD1. This CDR3 is built from 15 residues. The junction had 9 bases not matched to a gene; V was cut back by 3 bases and J by 5 bases. Per the germline V gene, CDR1 is SGHNT and CDR2 is YENEEA.

The V gene is TRBV5-4, the J gene TRBJ1-6; tentative D call: TRBD1 (5 bases). The germline CDR1 and CDR2 sequences are SGHNT and YYREEE (reference sequence). Between the trimmed V and J ends, which lost 0 bases and 5 bases, there was a span of 6 bases. This CDR3 region has 14 residues. The CDR3 reads CASSLVRDNSPLHF. CDR3 DNA sequence: TGTGCCAGCAGCTTGGTCAGGGATAATTCACCCCTCCACTTT.

The chain uses TRBV12-5 and TRBJ1-2; 10 nucleotides line up with TRBD1. With V trimmed by 6 bases and J by 2 bases, 6 bases remained unmatched. Germline V CDR1 and CDR2: LGHNT, FRNRAP. The CDR3 spans 15 residues. The CDR3 reads CASGKTGGQNYGYTF. The DNA for the CDR3 is TGTGCTAGTGGAAAGACAGGGGGCCAGAACTATGGCTACACCTTC.

The rearrangement uses TRBV6-5 and TRBJ2-7; perhaps TRBD1 as D (6 bases). This CDR3 has 15 amino acids. CDR1 and CDR2 from the germline V gene are MNHEY and SVGAGI. The V gene lost 6 bases and the J gene lost 3 bases, with 18 bases spanning the gap. In nucleotides, the CDR3 is TGTGCCAGCAGGGGGACAAGGACGGGCGACTACGAGCAGTACTTC. It codes for CASRGTRTGDYEQYF.

This clone occurred a few times. CDR3 protein: CASNSGARGEKLFF. In nucleotides, the CDR3 is TGTGCCAGCAACTCAGGGGCACGGGGTGAAAAACTGTTTTTT. The chain combines TRBV7-2 with TRBJ1-4, with D possibly being TRBD1 (6 bases). The CDR3 loop spans 14 amino acids. V lost 7 bases, J lost 7 bases, and 16 bases lay in between. Looked up from germline, CDR1 is SGHTA and CDR2 is FQGNSA.

The J gene is TRBJ2-5, the V gene TRBV5-4, with 9 bases matching TRBD2. This CDR3 has 17 amino acids. Germline V CDR1 and CDR2: SGHNT, YYREEE (reference sequence). The V and J ends lost 0 bases and 5 bases, in that order; junction bases with no gene match: 11. The CDR3 loop reads CASSLGLAGAPGETQYF. Here the CDR3 DNA reads TGTGCCAGCAGCTTGGGGTTAGCGGGGGCCCCCGGGGAGACCCAGTACTTC.

The chain couples TRBV4-1 to TRBJ1-5, with D possibly TRBD1 on 5 matching bases. The V end was cut by 5 bases, the J end by 4 bases, with 15 bases between. The CDR3 covers 15 residues. Germline V gives CDR1 MGHRA, CDR2 YSYEKL. As DNA, the CDR3 is TGCGCCAGCAGCGCCGGGGGACTCCTTAATCAGCCCCAGCATTTT. The encoded protein is CASSAGGLLNQPQHF.

The J gene is TRBJ2-5, the V gene TRBV7-8; the D gene is possibly TRBD1 (6 bases). The germline CDR1 and CDR2 sequences are SGHVS and FQNEAQ. The CDR3 loop spans 12 amino acids. The V and J ends lost 5 bases and 9 bases respectively, with 13 bases between them. The DNA of the CDR3 is TGTGCCAGCAGCGTCCCGAGGGGGTCCCAGTACTTC. Amino acids: CASSVPRGSQYF. Combining the CDR3 with reference TRBV7-8 and TRBJ2-5 gives the whole variable domain GAGVSQSPRYKVAKRGQDVALRCDPISGHVSLFWYQQALGQGPEFLTYFQNEAQLDKSGLPSDRFFAERPEGSVSTLKIQRTQQEDSAVYLCASSVPRGSQYFGPGTRLLVL.

The chain combines TRBV7-8 with TRBJ2-6; 7 bases agree with TRBD1. The germline gives CDR1 SGHVS, CDR2 FQNEAQ. This CDR3 is 14 amino acids long. Trimming at V came to 6 bases and at J to 1 base, leaving 0 bases not matched to a gene. CDR3 protein: CASRTGSGANVLTF. The CDR3 nucleotides read TGTGCCAGCAGGACAGGGTCTGGGGCCAACGTCCTGACTTTC. The entire variable domain, with the rest obtained from reference TRBV7-8 and TRBJ2-6, is as follows: GAGVSQSPRYKVAKRGQDVALRCDPISGHVSLFWYQQALGQGPEFLTYFQNEAQLDKSGLPSDRFFAERPEGSVSTLKIQRTQQEDSAVYLCASRTGSGANVLTFGAGSRLTVL.

This chain links TRBV5-1 with TRBJ2-3; a weak D match, TRBD2 (5 bases). Trimming removed 4 bases at V and 2 bases at J, with 11 bases between. The V gene's germline CDR1 is SGHRS and CDR2 YFSETQ. The CDR3 totals 14 residues. CDR3 loop: CASSGGDFTDTQYF. CDR3 DNA: TGCGCCAGCAGCGGAGGAGATTTCACAGATACGCAGTATTTT.

V usage is TRBV7-9 and J usage is TRBJ1-2, with 11 bases aligning to TRBD1. CDR1 is SEHNR, CDR2 FQNEAQ, per germline (reference sequence). After removal of 4 bases from V and 8 bases from J, the junction contained 3 bases not matched to a gene. The CDR3 is made up of 13 amino acids. This CDR3 is CASSSGQGVGYTF. The CDR3 bases are TGTGCCAGCAGCTCGGGACAGGGGGTAGGCTACACCTTC.

On this clone: This sample also contains other DNA sequences that code for the same CDR3. The chain employs TRBV6-1 and TRBJ2-7; TRBD1 matches at 7 bases. Germline V lookup: CDR1 MNHNS, CDR2 SASEGT. This CDR3 comprises 14 residues. The J segment lost 2 bases and the V segment lost 6 bases, leaving 7 bases of the junction unmatched. The CDR3 DNA is TGTGCCAGCAGACTCGGGCAGGGGGCCTACGAGCAGTACTTC. Protein sequence: CASRLGQGAYEQYF.

The genes are TRBV11-2 and TRBJ2-5; 7 bases are shared with TRBD2. Germline V gene data show CDR1 as SGHAT and CDR2 as FQNNGV. The CDR3 extends over 13 amino acids. The ends lost 4 bases at V and 5 bases at J; junction bases unmatched: 4. The DNA of the CDR3 is TGTGCCAGCAGCTCCGGGGAGGGGGAGACCCAGTACTTC. Residues: CASSSGEGETQYF.

The V gene is TRBV9, the J gene TRBJ2-5, with D possibly being TRBD2 (6 bases). CDR1 and CDR2 from the germline V gene are SGDLS and YYNGEE. This CDR3 has 16 amino acids. Trimming stripped 0 bases from V and 5 bases from J, with 17 bases between. CDR3 bases: TGTGCCAGCAGCGTAGCTTTGACGGGGGTAGGCGAGACCCAGTACTTC. Protein product: CASSVALTGVGETQYF.